What follows are 7 T cell receptor beta chains derived from one specimen sequenced in a study of T cells after yellow fever vaccination (dated by TCRdb to between 2017 and 2020). Library preparation employed 5' RACE. The reads were generated on an Illumina NovaSeq 6000. TCRdb redid the processing of the public reads, applying fastp at Q25 and MiXCR, and retained in-frame beta chains. Every CDR3 protein is listed once, alongside the most common genes and DNA of its rows. The sample records some 320,000 distinct CDR3 sequences, over 3.5% of which are singletons. The biggest ten clones account for about 22% of the sample. The treatment or condition tag for this specimen amounts to: live attenuated yellow fever vaccine strain. The source was PBMCs, collected 5 days after the yellow fever booster vaccination. The receptor source for this set is a man younger than 35 who received the YFV17D yellow fever vaccine.

This rearrangement joins TRBV7-9 to TRBJ2-5; 11 bases fit TRBD2. Germline lookup yields CDR1 SEHNR and CDR2 FQNEAQ (reference sequence). The CDR3 is 18 residues long. With V trimmed by 5 bases and J by 2 bases, 13 bases remained unmatched. CDR3 sequence reads: CASSHRTLAGVSQETQYF. DNA for the CDR3: TGTGCCAGCAGCCATCGGACACTAGCGGGGGTATCGCAAGAGACCCAGTACTTC.

This clonotype occurred a few times. This rearrangement joins TRBV5-1 to TRBJ2-5; 8 positions match TRBD1. Trimming removed 6 bases from V and 4 bases from J; junction bases left unmatched: 5. Germline V gene data show CDR1 as SGHRS and CDR2 as YFSETQ. This CDR3 contains 13 residues. The CDR3 DNA reads as TGCGCCAGCAAGTATGGGACAGGAGAGACCCAGTACTTC. This gives the protein CASKYGTGETQYF.

This clonotype was observed a few times. The V and J genes are TRBV6-1 and TRBJ2-4; TRBD1 agrees at 9 bases. V gave up 8 bases and J gave up 9 bases; unmatched junction bases: 8. The CDR3 length is 13 residues. Germline V CDR1 and CDR2: MNHNS, SASEGT. CDR3 residues: CASGGQGGSIQYF. In DNA, the CDR3 is TGTGCCAGCGGGGGACAGGGTGGGAGCATTCAGTACTTC.

This clonotype occurred a few times. CDR3 in amino acids: CASSNRGYADSYEQYF. Written as DNA, the CDR3 is TGTGCCAGCAGTAACAGGGGGTACGCGGACTCCTACGAGCAGTACTTC. This chain joins TRBV27 and TRBJ2-7; 8 nucleotides align to TRBD1. V was clipped by 5 bases and J by 0 bases; unmatched bases: 9. This CDR3 is built from 16 residues. Per germline, CDR1 MNHEY and CDR2 SMNVEV (reference sequence).

CDR3 sequence reads: CAISRQDTYEQYV. CDR3 nucleotides: TGTGCCATCAGTCGACAGGATACCTACGAGCAGTACGTC. V usage is TRBV10-3 and J usage is TRBJ2-7; the D gene is possibly TRBD1 (6 bases). The V gene lost 5 bases and the J gene lost 2 bases, with 10 bases spanning the gap. The CDR3 consists of 13 residues. Germline V gives CDR1 ENHRY, CDR2 SYGVKD.

This clonotype was counted many times. CDR3 in DNA: TGCGCCAGCAGCTTTGGCAGGGGTGGTGACGCTTTCTTT. Amino acid sequence: CASSFGRGGDAFF. The chain carries TRBV5-1 and TRBJ1-1; D may be TRBD1 (6 bases). With 2 bases removed from V and 11 bases from J, the gap between germline ends came to 16 bases. CDR3 length: 13 residues. Germline CDR1 reads SGHRS; CDR2 reads YFSETQ. Filled out from reference TRBV5-1 and TRBJ1-1, the complete variable domain reads KAGVTQTPRYLIKTRGQQVTLSCSPISGHRSVSWYQQTPGQGLQFLFEYFSETQRNKGNFPGRFSGRQFSNSRSEMNVSTLELGDSALYLCASSFGRGGDAFFGQGTRLTVV.

This clonotype occurred many times. As DNA, the CDR3 is TGTGCCAGCACCCGGGAGAACACCGGGGAGCTGTTTTTT. This gives the protein CASTRENTGELFF. V usage is TRBV9 and J usage is TRBJ2-2; possible D gene TRBD2, 5 bases. This CDR3 region has 13 residues. V was trimmed by 6 bases and J by 1 base, leaving 7 bases between them. From germline, CDR1 is SGDLS and CDR2 YYNGEE.